Listed below are T cell receptor beta chains from one sample, sequenced in a study of blood T cell repertoires in COVID-19. Profiled with immunoSEQ multiplex PCR; TCRdb holds only in-frame clones, not every one. The sample records about 100,000 clones, roughly 92% being singletons. Sample: peripheral blood. Receptors were obtained from a man aged 50 or older with active COVID-19. The CDR3 runs from the conserved cysteine through the conserved F or W. D genes are given only for firm matches. Not every row has a clone size; where given, it reads once, few, many or a size class.

V	D	size	J	CDR3	DNA
TRBV19	.	.	TRBJ1-2	CASSIDVRVVYGYTF	TGTGCCAGTAGTATAGACGTCAGGGTGGTCTATGGCTACACCTTC
TRBV13	.	.	TRBJ1-5	CASSYGLNQPQHF	TGTGCCAGCAGCTACGGACTGAATCAGCCCCAGCATTTT
TRBV14	.	once	TRBJ2-1	CASSQGGPYNEQFF	TGTGCCAGCAGCCAAGGGGGCCCATACAATGAGCAGTTCTTC
TRBV21-1	.	.	TRBJ2-5	CASTDTTTGETQYF	TGTGCCAGCACCGATACCACTACGGGAGAGACCCAGTACTTC
TRBV7-9	.	.	TRBJ2-2	CASSFSLVNTGELFF	TGTGCCAGCAGCTTCTCACTAGTTAACACCGGGGAGCTGTTTTTT
TRBV6-5	.	.	TRBJ1-2	CASSSRGSYGYTF	TGTGCCAGCAGTTCCCGAGGCTCCTATGGCTACACCTTC
TRBV5-1	TRBD1	.	TRBJ2-7	CASSPLGTGGYEQYF	TGCGCCAGCAGCCCCCTTGGGACAGGGGGCTACGAGCAGTACTTC
TRBV19	.	.	TRBJ1-1	CASSDRQSEAFF	TGTGCCAGTAGTGACCGACAGAGTGAAGCTTTCTTT
TRBV7-9	TRBD1	.	TRBJ1-2	CASTVQGEGGYTF	TGTGCCAGCACAGTACAGGGGGAGGGAGGCTACACCTTC
TRBV2	.	.	TRBJ2-7	CASREPDRSYEQYF	TGTGCCAGCAGGGAACCCGACAGGTCCTACGAGCAGTACTTC
TRBV27	TRBD2	.	TRBJ2-3	CASTSGATDTQYF	TGTGCCAGCACTAGCGGGGCCACAGATACGCAGTATTTT
TRBV7-2	TRBD1	.	TRBJ1-4	CASSPGGQTNEKLFF	TGTGCCAGCAGCCCAGGGGGTCAAACTAATGAAAAACTGTTTTTT
TRBV19	.	few	TRBJ2-7	CASSFVTGSYEQYF	TGTGCCAGTAGTTTTGTGACAGGCTCCTACGAGCAGTACTTC
TRBV29-1	TRBD2	.	TRBJ2-3	CSVEDRGTSAILDTQYF	TGCAGCGTTGAAGATCGGGGGACTAGCGCGATCCTAGATACGCAGTATTTT
TRBV28	TRBD1	.	TRBJ2-1	CASSFPPAGTGFGNEQFF	TGTGCCAGCAGTTTCCCCCCGGCCGGGACAGGGTTCGGCAATGAGCAGTTCTTC
TRBV19	TRBD1	few	TRBJ2-7	CASSRDRAAYEQYF	TGTGCCAGTTCCCGGGACAGAGCTGCCTACGAGCAGTACTTC
TRBV3-1/TRBV3-2	.	.	TRBJ1-4	CASSLRGPDEKLFF	TGTGCCAGCAGCCTCAGGGGACCCGATGAAAAACTGTTTTTT
TRBV28	TRBD1	.	TRBJ1-3	CASSPPTGVIRNTIYF	TGTGCCAGCAGTCCCCCCACAGGGGTGATAAGAAACACCATATATTTT
TRBV5-4	TRBD1	.	TRBJ2-1	CASSSPGQGWNEQFF	TGTGCCAGCAGCTCGCCGGGACAGGGGTGGAATGAGCAGTTCTTC
TRBV4-2	.	few	TRBJ2-7	CASSLKLGRGSFYEQYF	TGTGCCAGCAGTCTAAAATTGGGGAGGGGGAGTTTCTACGAGCAGTACTTC
TRBV13	.	.	TRBJ1-1	CASSPPPGVSEAFF	TGTGCCAGCAGCCCTCCCCCGGGGGTTAGCGAAGCTTTCTTT
TRBV30	TRBD2	.	TRBJ2-1	CAWGSGGNEQFF	TGTGCCTGGGGAAGCGGGGGAAATGAGCAGTTCTTC
TRBV6-5	TRBD1	.	TRBJ1-4	CASSTLTGVYEKLFF	TGTGCCAGCAGTACGTTGACAGGGGTATACGAAAAACTGTTTTTT
TRBV2	.	.	TRBJ1-5	CASLREGNQPQHF	TGTGCCAGTCTCCGAGAGGGCAATCAGCCCCAGCATTTT
TRBV6-1	.	.	TRBJ2-3	CASSEGLSDTQYF	TGTGCCAGCAGTGAGGGACTCTCAGATACGCAGTATTTT
TRBV3-1/TRBV3-2	TRBD1	.	TRBJ2-7	CASSPGDRTYEQYF	TGTGCCAGCAGCCCTGGGGACAGGACCTACGAGCAGTACTTC
TRBV5-1	.	.	TRBJ2-7	CASSLDGSASYEQYF	TGCGCCAGCAGCTTGGACGGGAGCGCCTCCTACGAGCAGTACTTC
TRBV27	TRBD2	.	TRBJ2-3	CASSLSGLGGDTQYF	TGTGCCAGCAGTTTATCGGGACTAGGTGGAGATACGCAGTATTTT
TRBV4-2	TRBD1	.	TRBJ2-7	CASSRGTGDYEQYF	TGTGCCAGCAGCCGAGGGACAGGGGACTACGAGCAGTACTTC
TRBV2	.	once	TRBJ1-2	CASSEIRDYGYTF	TGTGCCAGCAGTGAGATCAGGGACTATGGCTACACCTTC
TRBV24-1	.	.	TRBJ1-5	CATSDPGRENQPQHF	TGTGCCACCAGTGATCCCGGACGGGAGAATCAGCCCCAGCATTTT
TRBV27	TRBD1	.	TRBJ2-7	CASGDSSYEQYF	TGTGCCAGCGGGGACAGCTCCTACGAGCAGTACTTC
TRBV5-1	TRBD1	.	TRBJ1-2	CASTPQAGGAGYGYTF	TGCGCCAGCACCCCCCAGGCAGGGGGCGCCGGCTATGGCTACACCTTC
TRBV19	.	.	TRBJ1-1	CASRDHRVGTEAFF	TGTGCCAGTAGGGATCACAGGGTCGGGACTGAAGCTTTCTTT
TRBV20-1	.	.	TRBJ2-7	CSARINEQYF	TGCAGTGCTAGAATTAACGAGCAGTACTTC